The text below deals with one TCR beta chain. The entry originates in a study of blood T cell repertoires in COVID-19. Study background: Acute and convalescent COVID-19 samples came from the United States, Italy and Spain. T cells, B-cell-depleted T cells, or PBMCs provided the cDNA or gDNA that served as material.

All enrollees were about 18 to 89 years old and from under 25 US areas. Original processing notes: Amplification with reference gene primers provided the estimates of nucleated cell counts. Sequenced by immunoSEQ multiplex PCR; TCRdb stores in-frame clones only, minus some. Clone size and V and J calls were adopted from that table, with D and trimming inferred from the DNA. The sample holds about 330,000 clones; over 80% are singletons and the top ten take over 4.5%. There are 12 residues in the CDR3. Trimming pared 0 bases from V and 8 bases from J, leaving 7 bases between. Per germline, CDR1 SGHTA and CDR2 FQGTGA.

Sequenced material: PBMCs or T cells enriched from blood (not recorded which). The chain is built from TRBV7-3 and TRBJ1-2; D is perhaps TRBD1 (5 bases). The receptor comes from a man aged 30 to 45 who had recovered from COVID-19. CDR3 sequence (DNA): TGTGCCAGCAGCTTAACAGGGGTCGGCTACACCTTC. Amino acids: CASSLTGVGYTF. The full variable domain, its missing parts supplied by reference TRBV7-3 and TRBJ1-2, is GAGVSQTPSNKVTEKGKYVELRCDPISGHTALYWYRQSLGQGPEFLIYFQGTGAADDSGLPNDRFFAVRPEGSVSTLKIQRTERGDSAVYLCASSLTGVGYTFGSGTRLTVV.